This T cell receptor (beta chain) stems from a study of CD8+CD57+ T cells in acquired aplastic anemia. Background on the study: Mean yield of DNA from sorted CD4+ and CD8+ cells was roughly 3.1 ug. Where healthy donors were concerned, CD4+ cells averaged about 11 million reads.

Genomic DNA served as template for TCR beta VDJ and CDR3 profiling. Using its own MiXCR run on the reads, TCRdb lists one record per CDR3 protein. The sample lists fewer than 200,000 distinct CDR3 sequences; 35% to 55% were seen once. Per the germline V gene, CDR1 is MGHDK and CDR2 is SYGVNS. The germline V and J ends were trimmed by 2 bases and 2 bases, with 6 bases remaining between them. The CDR3 contains 14 residues. This clonotype was observed many times. The TCR was taken from a human donor in good health. This chain joins TRBV25-1 and TRBJ1-4; D is perhaps TRBD1 (6 bases). What was sequenced was sorted CD4+, CD8+, or CD8+CD57+ T cells (not recorded which) from PBMCs. The CDR3 coding sequence is TGTGCCAGCAGTGAACAGGGGACTAATGAAAAACTGTTTTTT. Encoded protein: CASSEQGTNEKLFF.